This T cell receptor (beta chain) was sequenced for a study of blood T cell repertoires in COVID-19. Trimming pared 4 bases from V and 0 bases from J, leaving 13 bases between. Germline loops: CDR1 ENHRY, CDR2 SYGVKD. The CDR3 is 16 residues long. Original processing notes: Reference gene primer amplification gave estimated nucleated cell counts. Clones were sequenced by immunoSEQ multiplex PCR, and TCRdb holds only the in-frame ones, with some missing. The V and J calls and clone size were taken over from that table, and D and trimming were inferred from the DNA. The table includes more than 200,000 clones, around 80% detected once.

Sequenced: peripheral blood. This chain links TRBV10-3 with TRBJ1-3, with TRBD1 as a possible D gene (6 bases). This receptor was identified in a woman aged 80 or older with acute or convalescent COVID-19. CDR3 loop: CAISALQGASGNTIYF. For the CDR3, the DNA is TGTGCCATCAGTGCCCTACAGGGCGCCTCTGGAAACACCATATATTTT.